Shown below are 29 T cell receptor beta chains from a single sample sequenced in a study of control samples from healthy donors and cancer patients. Clones were read by immunoSEQ multiplex PCR, and TCRdb kept only the in-frame ones, dropping some. The sample includes about 59,000 clones, roughly 90% of them seen just once. The sequencing input was PBMCs. All receptors derive from a middle-aged man with colorectal cancer.

The V gene is TRBV18, the J gene TRBJ2-3; 10 bases fit TRBD2. Germline V gene data show CDR1 as KGHSH and CDR2 as LQKENI. The CDR3 totals 17 residues. V was clipped by 2 bases and J by 1 base; unmatched bases: 6. CDR3 sequence: CASSPAGLAGGTDTQYF. In nucleotides, the CDR3 is TGTGCCAGCTCACCAGCAGGGCTAGCGGGAGGCACAGATACGCAGTATTTT.

This sequence joins TRBV5-4 and TRBJ2-7, with a possible D match to TRBD2 (6 bases). The germline V gene encodes CDR1 SGHNT and CDR2 YYREEE (reference sequence). Trimming removed 3 bases at V and 6 bases at J, with 10 bases between. This CDR3 is built from 12 residues. The CDR3 DNA follows: TGTGCCAGCAGCTGGCCGGGACTCGAGCAGTACTTC. Encoded protein: CASSWPGLEQYF.

The rearrangement links TRBV6-2 or TRBV6-3 to TRBJ2-6; D is undetermined. The CDR3 contains 20 residues. Per the germline V gene, CDR1 is MNHEY and CDR2 is SVGEGT. The germline V and J ends were trimmed by 5 bases and 0 bases, with 23 bases remaining between them. The CDR3, as DNA: TGTGCCAGCAGTACCCTTTATAGTGTCTCGTCACTCTCTGGGGCCAACGTCCTGACTTTC. Protein product: CASSTLYSVSSLSGANVLTF.

The chain joins TRBV5-6 to TRBJ1-3; TRBD1 is a possible D gene (5 bases). Trimming pared 3 bases from V and 0 bases from J, leaving 7 bases between. Germline V gene lookup returns CDR1 SGHDT and CDR2 YYEEEE. CDR3 length: 14 amino acids. The CDR3 protein is CASSSQGSGNTIYF. As DNA, the CDR3 is TGTGCCAGCAGCTCTCAGGGCTCTGGAAACACCATATATTTT.

The rearrangement links TRBV4-2 to TRBJ2-4; perhaps D is TRBD1 or TRBD2 (7 bases each). V was trimmed by 3 bases and J by 7 bases, leaving 13 bases between them. Germline assignment: CDR1 LGHNA and CDR2 YNFKEQ. The CDR3 covers 14 residues. CDR3 residues: CASSQAQGGNIQYF. For the CDR3, the DNA is TGTGCCAGCAGCCAGGCCCAGGGGGGGAACATTCAGTACTTC.

The chain links TRBV2 to TRBJ2-7; D gene uncertain. Trimming removed 2 bases from V and 4 bases from J, with 6 bases in between. Germline CDR1 SNHLY, CDR2 FYNNEI. The CDR3 sequence is 12 residues long. In DNA, the CDR3 is TGTGCCAGCAGTGAAACCCGGTACGAGCAGTACTTC. The encoded protein is CASSETRYEQYF.

This clone came up a few times. The chain joins TRBV19 to TRBJ2-5; no firm D call. Trimming cost V 3 bases and J 5 bases, with 10 bases left between them. The germline gives CDR1 LNHDA, CDR2 SQIVND (reference sequence). The CDR3 covers 13 residues. Written as DNA, the CDR3 is TGTGCCAGTAGTATCAGTCGGGTTGAGACCCAGTACTTC. This codes for CASSISRVETQYF.

V and J are TRBV7-8 and TRBJ1-3; 8 bases fit TRBD1. From germline, CDR1 is SGHVS and CDR2 FQNEAQ. The trim removed 1 base at V and 8 bases at J, leaving 7 bases unmatched. The CDR3 totals 15 residues. The CDR3 DNA reads TGTGCCAGCAGCTTAGGGGACAGGTACCAGGACACCATATATTTT. Translation gives CASSLGDRYQDTIYF. Using reference TRBV7-8 and TRBJ1-3 for the parts outside the CDR3, the full variable domain is GAGVSQSPRYKVAKRGQDVALRCDPISGHVSLFWYQQALGQGPEFLTYFQNEAQLDKSGLPSDRFFAERPEGSVSTLKIQRTQQEDSAVYLCASSLGDRYQDTIYFGEGSWLTVV.

The chain joins TRBV5-1 to TRBJ1-4; no reliable D call. The V end lost 0 bases, the J end lost 8 bases, and 11 bases lay between the germline ends. Germline CDR1 reads SGHRS; CDR2 reads YFSETQ. The CDR3 loop spans 14 amino acids. CDR3 sequence reads: CASSLGGMREKLFF. DNA for the CDR3: TGCGCCAGCAGCTTGGGGGGAATGCGCGAAAAACTGTTTTTT.

This clone was seen only once. The genes are TRBV9 and TRBJ1-1; D gene unclear. Germline values: CDR1 SGDLS, CDR2 YYNGEE. Trimming took 6 bases from V and 3 from J, leaving 9 bases between them. The CDR3 covers 12 residues. CDR3 protein: CASKRGDTEAFF. The CDR3 DNA reads as TGTGCCAGCAAACGAGGAGACACTGAAGCTTTCTTT.

In the case of this clone: Other DNA sequences in the same sample also yield this CDR3. CDR3 protein: CASSLTGGETEAFF. The CDR3 nucleotides are TGTGCCAGCAGTTTGACAGGGGGAGAAACTGAAGCTTTCTTT. The chain uses TRBV6-5 and TRBJ1-1; 9 bases are a match to TRBD1. CDR1 is MNHEY, CDR2 SVGAGI, per germline. J lost 5 bases, V lost 4 bases, and 5 bases had no gene match. CDR3 length equals 14 residues.

The rearrangement joins TRBV9 to TRBJ2-3, with 15 bases fitting TRBD2. The CDR3 totals 17 residues. V was clipped by 2 bases and J by 3 bases; unmatched bases: 4. Germline V gene lookup returns CDR1 SGDLS and CDR2 YYNGEE. The CDR3 sequence is CASSVGLAGGLTDTQYF. CDR3 bases: TGTGCCAGCAGCGTCGGACTAGCGGGGGGGTTGACAGATACGCAGTATTTT.

This rearrangement joins TRBV11-2 to TRBJ1-1; perhaps TRBD1 as D (5 bases). Between the trimmed V and J ends, which lost 8 bases and 0 bases, there was a span of 10 bases. CDR3 length: 13 residues. The V gene's germline CDR1 is SGHAT and CDR2 FQNNGV. Here the CDR3 DNA reads TGTGCCAGCGGCCTAGGGGTGAACACTGAAGCTTTCTTT. This gives the protein CASGLGVNTEAFF.

The chain uses TRBV29-1 and TRBJ2-3; D possibly corresponds to TRBD1 (5 bases). Trimming cost V 8 bases and J 3 bases, with 12 bases left between them. The CDR3 runs 12 residues. Germline V gene sequence: CDR1 SQVTM, CDR2 ANQGSEA. CDR3 protein: CSYRPTTDTQYF. CDR3 sequence (DNA): TGCAGCTACAGGCCCACAACAGATACGCAGTATTTT.

This chain joins TRBV18 and TRBJ1-6; no definite D call. Trimming removed 3 bases at V and 5 bases at J, with 14 bases between. Looked up from germline, CDR1 is KGHSH and CDR2 is LQKENI. The CDR3 length is 16 residues. DNA for the CDR3: TGTGCCAGCTCACCGTTCGGGCAACCAAATAATTCACCCCTCCACTTT. It yields the protein CASSPFGQPNNSPLHF.

The CDR3 region is CSVLLAPEQPQHF. CDR3 bases: TGCAGCGTTTTACTGGCGCCGGAGCAGCCCCAGCATTTT. The gene calls are TRBV29-1 and TRBJ1-5; D is unresolved. Germline values: CDR1 SQVTM, CDR2 ANQGSEA. V was clipped by 5 bases and J by 7 bases, with 15 bases between them. The CDR3 covers 13 residues.

The chain recombines TRBV11-2 with TRBJ2-5; 7 bases match TRBD1. The J segment lost 2 bases and the V segment lost 5 bases, leaving 8 bases of the junction unmatched. The CDR3 covers 15 residues. Germline assignment: CDR1 SGHAT and CDR2 FQNNGV. The CDR3 here is CASSPGTVSQETQYF. The CDR3 coding sequence is TGTGCCAGCAGCCCCGGGACAGTAAGTCAAGAGACCCAGTACTTC.

The genes are TRBV7-7 and TRBJ1-6; TRBD1 aligns across 9 bases. There are 15 residues in the CDR3. In germline, CDR1 is SSHAT, CDR2 FNYEAQ (reference sequence). Losses at the gene ends were 3 bases for V and 10 bases for J; bases not matched to a gene: 7. The DNA for the CDR3 is TGTGCCAGCAGCTTGGGGGGACAGGGAGAATCACCCCTCCACTTT. This gives the protein CASSLGGQGESPLHF.

The chain recombines TRBV9 with TRBJ2-1; D is uncertain. This CDR3 spans 14 amino acids. Germline lookup yields CDR1 SGDLS and CDR2 YYNGEE. With 3 bases removed from V and 5 bases from J, the gap between germline ends came to 12 bases. This chain's CDR3 is CASSATITDNEQFF. The CDR3 region has the DNA TGTGCCAGCAGCGCTACCATTACGGACAATGAGCAGTTCTTC. The full variable domain, completed using reference TRBV9 and TRBJ2-1, is DSGVTQTPKHLITATGQRVTLRCSPRSGDLSVYWYQQSLDQGLQFLIQYYNGEERAKGNILERFSAQQFPDLHSELNLSSLELGDSALYFCASSATITDNEQFFGPGTRLTVL.

A word on this clone: Other DNA sequences from this sample encode an identical CDR3 as well. The chain uses TRBV5-1 and TRBJ1-4; TRBD1 might be the D (6 bases). Trimming took 0 bases from V and 8 from J, leaving 14 bases between them. CDR1 and CDR2 from the germline V gene are SGHRS and YFSETQ. This CDR3 region has 15 residues. CDR3 residues: CASSLGRGAREKLFF. The CDR3 nucleotides are TGCGCCAGCAGCTTGGGGCGGGGGGCAAGGGAAAAACTGTTTTTT.

V and J are TRBV6-2 or TRBV6-3 and TRBJ2-5; 11 nucleotides line up with TRBD1. CDR1 and CDR2 (germline): MNHEY, SVGEGT. The CDR3 is 15 amino acids. V dropped 4 bases and J dropped 5; count of bases not matched to a gene: 6. This CDR3 reads CASSLGTGGIETQYF. CDR3 bases: TGTGCCAGCAGTTTGGGGACAGGGGGAATTGAGACCCAGTACTTC.

The chain uses TRBV9 and TRBJ2-5, with 10 bases matching TRBD1. Germline V gene sequence: CDR1 SGDLS, CDR2 YYNGEE. The CDR3 contains 16 residues. V was pared by 0 bases and J by 1 base, with 3 bases of the junction left unmatched. Here the CDR3 DNA reads TGTGCCAGCAGCGTAGGCGACAGGGGGCGCCAAGAGACCCAGTACTTC. Its protein is CASSVGDRGRQETQYF. Filled out from reference TRBV9 and TRBJ2-5, the complete variable domain reads DSGVTQTPKHLITATGQRVTLRCSPRSGDLSVYWYQQSLDQGLQFLIQYYNGEERAKGNILERFSAQQFPDLHSELNLSSLELGDSALYFCASSVGDRGRQETQYFGPGTRLLVL.

This chain connects TRBV12-3 or TRBV12-4 to TRBJ2-5, with TRBD1 as a possible D gene (5 bases). This CDR3 comprises 13 residues. The V end was cut by 7 bases, the J end by 4 bases, with 13 bases between. The CDR3 loop reads CASNKGRGETQYF. In DNA form, the CDR3 reads TGTGCCAGCAACAAGGGGCGCGGAGAGACCCAGTACTTC.

This clone was seen a single time. The V and J genes are TRBV7-3 and TRBJ2-1; 9 nucleotides match TRBD1. With V trimmed by 5 bases and J by 0 bases, 2 bases remained unmatched. Germline lookup yields CDR1 SGHTA and CDR2 FQGTGA. The CDR3 is 15 amino acids. The CDR3 here is CASSPTGGSYNEQFF. CDR3 nucleotides: TGTGCCAGCAGCCCGACAGGGGGCTCCTACAATGAGCAGTTCTTC.

This clone was seen just once. The gene calls are TRBV13 and TRBJ1-1, with TRBD1 as a possible D gene (6 bases). The CDR3 is made up of 13 amino acids. The V gene lost 5 bases and the J gene lost 5 bases, with 12 bases spanning the gap. Germline-derived CDR1 and CDR2 are PRHDT and FYEKMQ (reference sequence). CDR3 sequence (DNA): TGTGCCAGCAGCCCCTTAGGGGGGACTGAAGCTTTCTTT. It encodes CASSPLGGTEAFF.

J is TRBJ1-5 and V is TRBV7-2, with 7 positions matching TRBD1. After removal of 5 bases from V and 0 bases from J, the junction contained 4 bases not matched to a gene. CDR1 is SGHTA, CDR2 FQGNSA, per germline. There are 15 residues in the CDR3. The CDR3: CASSPQGTSNQPQHF. The CDR3 region has the DNA TGTGCCAGCAGCCCACAGGGGACTAGCAATCAGCCCCAGCATTTT.

As DNA, the CDR3 is TGCGCCAGCAGCCAGGCCGGGCAGACAAATTCACCCCTCCACTTT. This encodes CASSQAGQTNSPLHF. V usage is TRBV4-1 and J usage is TRBJ1-6; D unclear. The CDR3 covers 15 residues. CDR1 is MGHRA, CDR2 YSYEKL, per germline. V was shortened by 3 bases and J by 7 bases, with 13 bases between the two germline ends.

This chain uses TRBV25-1 with TRBJ2-1, with TRBD2 as a possible D gene (7 bases). Deletions cut 3 bases from V and 10 bases from J, with 22 bases between. The germline V gene has CDR1 MGHDK and CDR2 SYGVNS. The CDR3 loop spans 16 amino acids. CDR3 DNA sequence: TGTGCCAGCAGTGATCTCCCGGGGGCGGGGGCTAGAGAGCAGTTCTTC. This codes for CASSDLPGAGAREQFF.

The rearrangement links TRBV25-1 to TRBJ2-3; D unresolved. The germline V gene encodes CDR1 MGHDK and CDR2 SYGVNS. V shed 0 bases and J shed 5 bases, with 6 bases lying between them. CDR3 length: 13 residues. DNA for the CDR3: TGTGCCAGCAGTGAATATTTGGGAGATACGCAGTATTTT. As protein: CASSEYLGDTQYF.